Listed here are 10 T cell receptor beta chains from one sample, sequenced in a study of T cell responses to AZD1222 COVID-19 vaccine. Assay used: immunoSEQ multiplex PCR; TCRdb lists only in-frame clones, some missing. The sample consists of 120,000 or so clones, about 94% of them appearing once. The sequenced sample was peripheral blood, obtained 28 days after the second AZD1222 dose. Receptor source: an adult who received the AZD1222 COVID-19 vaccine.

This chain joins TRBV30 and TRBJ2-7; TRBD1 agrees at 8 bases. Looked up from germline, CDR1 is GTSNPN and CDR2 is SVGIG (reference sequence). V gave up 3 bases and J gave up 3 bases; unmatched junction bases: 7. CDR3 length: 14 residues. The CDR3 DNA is TGTGCCTGGAGCAGGGCGGGACAGGTCTACGAGCAGTACTTC. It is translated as CAWSRAGQVYEQYF.

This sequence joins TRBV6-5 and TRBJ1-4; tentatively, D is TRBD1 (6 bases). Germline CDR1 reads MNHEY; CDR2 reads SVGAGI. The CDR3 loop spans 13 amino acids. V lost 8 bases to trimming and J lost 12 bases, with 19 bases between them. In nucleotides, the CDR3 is TGTGCCAGCGCCGACAGGCCTAGGCAAGAACTGTTTTTT. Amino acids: CASADRPRQELFF.

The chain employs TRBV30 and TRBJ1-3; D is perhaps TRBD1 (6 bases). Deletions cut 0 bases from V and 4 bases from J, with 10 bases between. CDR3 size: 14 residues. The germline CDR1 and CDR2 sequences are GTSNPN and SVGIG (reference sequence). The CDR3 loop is CAWSVQGWGNTIYF. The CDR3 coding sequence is TGTGCCTGGAGTGTACAGGGTTGGGGAAACACCATATATTTT.

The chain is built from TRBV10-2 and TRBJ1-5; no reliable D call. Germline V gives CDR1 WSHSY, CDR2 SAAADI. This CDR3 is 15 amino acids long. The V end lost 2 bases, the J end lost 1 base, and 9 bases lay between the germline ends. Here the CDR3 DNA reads TGCGCCAGCAGTGAGCCCGACATAAGCAATCAGCCCCAGCATTTT. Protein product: CASSEPDISNQPQHF.

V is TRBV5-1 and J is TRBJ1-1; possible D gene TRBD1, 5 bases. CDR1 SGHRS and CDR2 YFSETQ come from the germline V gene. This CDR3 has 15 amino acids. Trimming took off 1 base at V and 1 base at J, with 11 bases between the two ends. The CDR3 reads CASSLQRGGNTEAFF. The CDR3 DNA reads TGCGCCAGCAGCTTGCAGAGGGGAGGGAACACTGAAGCTTTCTTT.

CDR3 coding DNA: TGTGCCAGCAGCGTTTTGAGCTCCTATAATTCACCCCTCCACTTT. It codes for CASSVLSSYNSPLHF. The rearrangement links TRBV11-2 to TRBJ1-6; D gene uncertain. The CDR3 consists of 15 residues. CDR1 and CDR2 from the germline V gene are SGHAT and FQNNGV. V lost 5 bases, J lost 0 bases, and 8 bases lay in between. The full variable domain, its missing parts supplied by reference TRBV11-2 and TRBJ1-6, is EAGVAQSPRYKIIEKRQSVAFWCNPISGHATLYWYQQILGQGPKLLIQFQNNGVVDDSQLPKDRFSAERLKGVDSTLKIQPAKLEDSAVYLCASSVLSSYNSPLHFGNGTRLTVT.

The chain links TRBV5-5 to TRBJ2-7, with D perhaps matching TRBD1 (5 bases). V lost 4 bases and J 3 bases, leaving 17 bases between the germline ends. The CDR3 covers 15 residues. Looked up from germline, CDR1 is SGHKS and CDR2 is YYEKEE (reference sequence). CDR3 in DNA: TGTGCCAGCAGCCCCCAAAGGGGCGTGGGCTACGAGCAGTACTTC. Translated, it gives CASSPQRGVGYEQYF.

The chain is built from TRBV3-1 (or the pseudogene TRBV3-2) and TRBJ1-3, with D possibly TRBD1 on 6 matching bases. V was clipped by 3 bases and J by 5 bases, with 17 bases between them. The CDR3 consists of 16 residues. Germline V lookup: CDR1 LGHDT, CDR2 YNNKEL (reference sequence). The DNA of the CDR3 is TGTGCCAGCAGCCAGTTAGGCAGAACAGGGAGAAACACCATATATTTT. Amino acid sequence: CASSQLGRTGRNTIYF.

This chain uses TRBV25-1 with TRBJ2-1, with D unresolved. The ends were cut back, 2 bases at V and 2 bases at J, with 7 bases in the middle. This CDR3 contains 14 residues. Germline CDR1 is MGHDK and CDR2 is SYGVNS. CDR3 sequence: CASSEDLTYNEQFF. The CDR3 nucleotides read TGTGCCAGCAGTGAAGACCTGACCTACAATGAGCAGTTCTTC.

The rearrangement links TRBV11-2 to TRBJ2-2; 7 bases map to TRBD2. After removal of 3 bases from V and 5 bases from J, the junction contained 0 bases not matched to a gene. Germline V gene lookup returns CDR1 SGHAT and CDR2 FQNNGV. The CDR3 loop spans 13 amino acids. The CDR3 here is CASSFSGTGELFF. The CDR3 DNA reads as TGTGCCAGCAGCTTTAGCGGGACCGGGGAGCTGTTTTTT.